The present T cell receptor beta chain was sequenced within a study of OX40 agonist ivuxolimab in advanced cancers. Study background: Patients enrolled in dose escalation were diagnosed with hepatocellular carcinoma, melanoma, renal cell or head and neck cancer. With a range of roughly 20 to 80, age averaged approximately 55 years, and more than 75% were male.

The CDR3 spans 15 residues. V was pared by 5 bases and J by 8 bases, with 9 bases of the junction left unmatched. The germline V gene has CDR1 MDHEN and CDR2 SYDVKM. Here immunoSEQ multiplex PCR was the method, and the copy in TCRdb shows in-frame clones only, minus some. The profile shows 45,000 to 65,000 clones, about 81% of them singletons. As concerns this clone: Its cognate antigen is unknown.

Study conclusions and caveats: Normalized expansion of T-cell clones was also low for some nonresponders. Clonal expansion in partial responders at 0.1-3.0 mg/kg ranked among the lowest.

This TCR was sampled from an adult with an advanced solid tumor such as melanoma, head and neck, liver or kidney cancer. The sequenced sample was CD4+ or CD8+ T cells sorted from blood, obtained in a trial of the OX40 agonist ivuxolimab. The chain has TRBV28 and TRBJ1-4, with TRBD1 matching over 9 bases. The CDR3 is CASSPRTGVIEKLFF. DNA for the CDR3: TGTGCCAGCAGTCCGCGGACAGGGGTTATCGAAAAACTGTTTTTT. Supplemented by reference TRBV28 and TRBJ1-4, the full variable domain reads DVKVTQSSRYLVKRTGEKVFLECVQDMDHENMFWYRQDPGLGLRLIYFSYDVKMKEKGDIPEGYSVSREKKERFSLILESASTNQTSMYLCASSPRTGVIEKLFFGSGTQLSVL.